The subject of this entry is one T cell receptor beta chain. In its sample, this clonotype was seen many times. Which antigen it targets is not known. The record has no base qualities; no much larger clone is one base away. The hyperthyroidism patients were 18 to 65 years old and newly diagnosed, with a disease duration of less than 2 months. Patients were excluded if they had other autoimmune diseases, uncontrolled infections, pregnancy or lactation. Clinical symptoms, serum thyroxine, TRAb, thyroid ultrasound and orbital computed tomography formed the basis of the diagnosis. Total RNA was extracted using Trizol reagent, and RNA quality was checked on an Agilent 2100 Bioanalyzer. The entry originates in a study of Graves' ophthalmopathy and Graves' hyperthyroidism (dated by TCRdb to 2017 to 2018). With regard to the full study: Stable hyperthyroidism was defined as no progression to ophthalmopathy within 18 months of follow-up. The study used TCR beta repertoire signatures to distinguish Graves' ophthalmopathy from Graves' hyperthyroidism and to predict progression to ophthalmopathy. In total, 135 blood samples were TCR-sequenced: roughly 45 ophthalmopathy, about 75 hyperthyroidism and some 17 hyperthyroidism-to-ophthalmopathy patients. A discovery set of about a hundred patients (around 44 ophthalmopathy, 55 to 60 stable hyperthyroidism) was enrolled to explore V-J signatures distinguishing ophthalmopathy from hyperthyroidism. The independent validation cohort included under 20 hyperthyroidism patients plus 17 patients who later progressed from hyperthyroidism to ophthalmopathy. In about six hyperthyroidism patients, the T-cell repertoire of thyroid tissue was compared with the T-cell repertoire of blood. After sampling, hyperthyroidism patients received methimazole starting at 30 mg daily, and ophthalmopathy patients received high-dose intravenous methylprednisolone.

For repertoire sequencing, TCR beta CDR3 regions were amplified from RNA transcripts. The first round was an RT-PCR using HTBI primers with the Qiagen OneStep RT-PCR kit, and this first round was followed by a second-round multiplex PCR, then size selection and purification. Libraries were sequenced paired-end with 100 bp reads on an Illumina HiSeq2000. The study's own analysis went as follows. SOAPnuke was used to process the reads, throwing out any read that had adapters, had uncalled bases, had a mean Phred below 15, or lacked an exact constant-primer or identifier match. COPE v1.2.5 was used to merge high-quality paired reads. Clonotypes were defined as unique nucleotide sequences and were aligned to IMGT TRB V, D and J references using MiTCR v1.1. Analysis was restricted to V-J combinations with a frequency above 0.0001, which covered 98% to 99.2% of repertoires. For each V-J combination, a TCR clonal expansion and chaos score was defined as F50 clonal expansion divided by the chaos observed in the TCRdist matrix. Welch's t-statistics and random forest were used to reduce the features to about a dozen V-J combinations, which were then used as input to a naive Bayes classifier. The similarity between thyroid and blood repertoires was quantified using the Morisita-Horn index. TCRdb reprocessed the public reads (quality trimming at Q25 with fastp, clone calling with MiXCR) and kept in-frame beta chains. Rows with a matching CDR3 protein are joined into one entry that keeps the most common DNA and genes. The V and J calls come from TCRdb's annotation, not from the publication. Across this sample there are over a million distinct CDR3 sequences, with about 38% seen only once. Approximately 12% of the sample comes from the top ten.

The CDR3 runs 13 amino acids, cysteine and phenylalanine included. Of the read, only the CDR3 DNA is kept; its 39 bases are in frame from base 1. The junction shows trimming of 7 bases on V and 3 bases on J, and the gene matches do not reach 4 bases of it. CDR1 is given as LNHDA and CDR2 as SQIVND, both from the germline V gene (reference sequence). The paper's findings and limits, for the study overall: In validation, the model predicted ophthalmopathy progression with 55% to 71% sensitivity and 72.22% specificity; around twelve predicted patients were CT-confirmed with GO in a median of about 7.1 months. Ophthalmopathy was separated from stable hyperthyroidism by the 13-signature model with around 88% sensitivity and about 83% specificity in cross-validation and with 80%/75% in the test set. Sample size was not predetermined statistically, and investigators were not blinded to group allocation. Most of the expanded thyroid clonotypes with a frequency above 0.001 were also detected in blood, and it was suggested that the thyroid immune response may be reflected by blood repertoires.

The chain is made from TRBV19 and TRBJ1-1; 8 bases in between match TRBD1. This TCR was sampled from an adult man with Graves' hyperthyroidism. The sequencing sample was made of peripheral blood or thyroid tissue (not recorded which). The base sequence is TGTGCCAGTACCCCGGACAGGGACACTGAAGCTTTCTTT. This translates into CASTPDRDTEAFF.